The entry that follows covers one TCR beta chain sequence. The length of the CDR3 is 15 residues. V shed 6 bases and J 7 bases; nucleotides not matched to a gene: 14. Germline V gene lookup returns CDR1 ENHRY and CDR2 SYGVKD. The data belong to a study of OX40 agonist ivuxolimab in advanced cancers. Data came from immunoSEQ multiplex PCR; TCRdb stores just in-frame clones and leaves some out. The sample holds approximately 69,000 clones, roughly 84% seen once. The receptor comes from an adult with an advanced solid tumor such as melanoma, head and neck, liver or kidney cancer. The material sequenced was CD4+ or CD8+ T cells sorted from blood, taken in a trial of the OX40 agonist ivuxolimab. V usage is TRBV10-3 and J usage is TRBJ2-7, with 8 positions matching TRBD1. CDR3 sequence reads: CAISPLRQGAREQYF. The CDR3 DNA is TGTGCCATCAGCCCTCTCCGGCAGGGGGCAAGGGAGCAGTACTTC.